This T cell receptor (beta chain) was observed in a study of regulatory T cells in long-lasting Graves disease (TCRdb year 2021). For context, the study as a whole: Patients with newly diagnosed Graves' disease had been on antithyroid drugs for under 3 months. The study was registered as a clinical trial and conducted in China. Peripheral blood TCR sequencing and RNA sequencing compared persistent Graves' disease patients with newly diagnosed Graves' disease patients. A total of about 33 samples were covered by TCR sequencing, comprising around 13 persistent and about 20 newly diagnosed Graves' disease patients. The investigation overall reported the following: TRBV28, TRBJ1-2 and TRBJ2-5 were preferentially used in persistent disease, while TRBV20-1 and TRBJ2-1 were favored in newly diagnosed disease. The authors noted that the small sample size was a limitation that may lower accuracy. Patients with persistent disease shared more public clonotypes (fewer than 3,000) than newly diagnosed patients did (more than 900). Only peripheral blood was studied, because thyroid tissue, the primary lesion, was inaccessible. Compared with newly diagnosed patients, persistent Graves' disease patients had lower TCR Shannon entropy and fewer highly expanded clones, which suggests clonal expansion. Only the TCR beta chain was sequenced and analyzed.

The germline V gene yields SGHDT for CDR1 and YYEEEE for CDR2. From its cysteine to its phenylalanine, the CDR3 spans 15 amino acids. The sequence is cut down to CDR3 DNA, 45 bases in frame from base 1. Trimming costs V 0 bases and J 0 bases, and their ends lie 9 bases apart. This clonotype turned up a few times. Its antigen remains unidentified. No base quality values were provided; no much bigger clone lies one nucleotide off. The time point label, read with the paper, signifies: newly diagnosed GD, antithyroid drugs for less than 3 months. For both TCR sequencing and RNA sequencing, RNA was extracted from PBMCs using TRIzol. The diagnosis of Graves' disease followed American Thyroid Association guidelines. Recruitment of patients was carried out at an endocrinology department in Xi'an, China. Each patient gave around 9 milliliters of peripheral blood, collected in an EDTA anticoagulant tube. Ficoll Paque Plus density gradient separation was used to isolate PBMCs, and no additional T cell sorting was done. RNA quality was checked with an Agilent 2100 Bioanalyzer and agarose gel, and concentration with a NanoDrop 2000.

Library construction relied on multiplex PCR. These reads were obtained on an Illumina HiSeq 4000. iRepertoire HTBI primers and Arm-PCR amplification of CDR3 regions were used to construct TCR beta libraries. PCR products were gel purified before sequencing. The authors processed their data as follows. Gene usage analysis of CDR3 amino acid clonotypes relied on the 60 or so TRBV and around 14 TRBJ segments identified across samples. Filtered high-quality paired reads were merged into contigs using COPE and FqMerger. Contigs were aligned with BLAST to IMGT TRBV, TRBD and TRBJ reference genes, and CDR3 was defined per IMGT. Any clonotype with a frequency above 0.1% was classified as a highly expanded clone. Repertoire diversity was measured by Shannon entropy, and V-J evenness by the Gini coefficient. Clonotypes shared by more than one individual were considered public. TCRdb reanalyzed the raw reads on its own, using fastp at Q25 for trimming and MiXCR for clone calling, and kept in-frame beta chains. Rows with one shared CDR3 protein collapse into an entry with the most common genes and DNA. TCRdb's processing, not the study's, gives the V and J calls here. This sample is represented by about 470,000 distinct CDR3 sequences; just under 15% of them were singletons. Over 15% of the sample lies in the top ten.

These data were also filed under a second study, of T cells in Graves' hyperthyroidism and ophthalmopathy. As the second paper documents: Graves' hyperthyroidism was defined as stable when no progression to ophthalmopathy occurred over 18 months of follow-up. Hyperthyroidism patients were newly diagnosed, had a disease duration of under 2 months, and were aged 18 to 65 years. Exclusion was applied to patients with uncontrolled infections, other autoimmune diseases, pregnancy or lactation. Diagnoses were based on clinical symptoms, serum thyroxine and TRAb, thyroid ultrasound and orbital computed tomography. The TCR CDR3 was subjected to a first round of RT-PCR using the HTBI primer set and the Qiagen OneStep RT-PCR kit. Blood samples also contained most of the expanded thyroid clonotypes (frequency above 0.001), which suggests that blood repertoires may reflect thyroid immune responses. A model built on a 13 V-J signature distinguished ophthalmopathy from stable hyperthyroidism, reaching about 88% sensitivity and approximately 81% specificity in cross-validation and 80%/75% in testing. In validation, the model predicted progression to ophthalmopathy a median of about 5.9 months before onset, with 65% to 71% sensitivity and about 75% specificity. TCR V-J signatures able to tell the groups apart were searched for in a discovery cohort of more than 90 patients, of whom around 43 had Graves' ophthalmopathy and around 57 had stable Graves' hyperthyroidism. Prospective prediction of ophthalmopathy was tested in an independent validation cohort of approximately 19 hyperthyroidism patients and some 17 patients who later progressed to ophthalmopathy. The roughly 94 discovery patients were randomly split 7:3 into training and test sets. In roughly six Graves' hyperthyroidism patients, the study also compared T-cell repertoires from thyroid tissue with T-cell repertoires from blood. Once sampling was done, hyperthyroidism patients were given methimazole at a starting dose of 30 mg daily, whereas ophthalmopathy patients were given high-dose intravenous methylprednisolone. Libraries were constructed in a second round of multiplex PCR, after which size selection and purification were performed. Sequencing of the libraries was done on an Illumina HiSeq2000 using paired-end 100 bp reads. SOAPnuke was used to process the raw data, removing reads that contained adapters or uncalled bases, had a mean Phred below 15, or lacked an exact match to the constant primer or identifier. COPE v1.2.5 was used to merge high-quality paired reads, and clonotypes were defined as unique nucleotide sequences. MiTCR v1.1 was used to align the clonotypes against IMGT TRBV, TRBD and TRBJ reference segments. The analysis included only V-J combinations with a frequency above 0.0001, which together covered more than 98% of the repertoires. A TCS score was defined as the ratio between F50 (clonal expansion) and ExV (chaos), using BLOSUM62-based TCRdist between CDR3 peptides within each V-J. Welch's t-statistics and random forest reduced just over 500 V-J features to roughly 13, which were used in a naive Bayes classifier (R e1071). No statistical method was used to set the sample size in advance, and investigators knew the group allocation. TCR Vbeta CDR3 sequencing of approximately 140 peripheral blood samples (over 40 ophthalmopathy, 70 to 85 hyperthyroidism and some 17 progressor patients) is reported in the paper.

The chain joins TRBV5-6 to TRBJ1-2; the D gene identity is not certain. This receptor was identified in a woman aged 30 to 39 with Graves disease. Donor details come from another sample of the same person, matched by shared clones. The source was peripheral blood mononuclear cells (PBMCs), collected at new diagnosis, from a patient treated with antithyroid drugs. The nucleotide sequence is TGTGCCAGCAGCTTGGGGGGATCTCCTAACTATGGCTACACCTTC. Its protein reads: CASSLGGSPNYGYTF.